The 30 T cell receptor beta chains below were found in one sample sequenced in a study of blood T cell repertoires in COVID-19. Sequencing was performed with immunoSEQ multiplex PCR; in TCRdb, only in-frame clones are kept and a portion is missing. The sample records about 240,000 clones, roughly 79% being singletons. Source material: peripheral blood. The source is a woman over 75 with COVID-19, enrolled during active disease.

The genes are TRBV3-1 (or the pseudogene TRBV3-2) and TRBJ1-5; 10 nucleotides line up with TRBD1. CDR1 and CDR2 from the germline V gene are LGHDT and YNNKEL (reference sequence). Unmatched junction bases numbered 3, after V lost 4 bases and J lost 6 bases. This CDR3 region has 14 residues. The CDR3 coding sequence is TGTGCCAGCAGCCTTGGACAGGGGGGTCAGCCCCAGCATTTT. Translated: CASSLGQGGQPQHF.

The chain has TRBV10-3 and TRBJ2-3; 8 bases are shared with TRBD2. The V and J ends lost 8 bases and 0 bases, in that order; junction bases with no gene match: 7. This CDR3 contains 15 residues. The germline V gene encodes CDR1 ENHRY and CDR2 SYGVKD. CDR3 in DNA: TGTGCCATCCGAAGGACTAGCTCAAGCACAGATACGCAGTATTTT. It encodes CAIRRTSSSTDTQYF.

This chain uses TRBV30 with TRBJ1-3, with 9 bases that match TRBD1. The CDR3 consists of 13 residues. J gave up 5 bases and V 6 bases, and 5 bases lay outside the gene matches. CDR1 and CDR2 (germline): GTSNPN, SVGIG (reference sequence). The CDR3 loop reads CACLDRGRNTIYF. CDR3 nucleotides: TGTGCCTGCCTGGACAGGGGCAGAAACACCATATATTTT.

The chain couples TRBV19 to TRBJ1-5; D unclear. Trimming removed 2 bases from V and 4 bases from J, with 6 bases in between. The CDR3 length is 13 residues. Germline V CDR1 and CDR2: LNHDA, SQIVND (reference sequence). The CDR3 loop reads CASSINRNQPQHF. CDR3 in DNA: TGTGCCAGTAGTATAAACAGAAATCAGCCCCAGCATTTT.

The chain uses TRBV19 and TRBJ2-7; tentatively, D is TRBD2 (5 bases). The V end was cut by 3 bases, the J end by 2 bases, with 11 bases between. CDR1 is LNHDA, CDR2 SQIVND, per germline (reference sequence). The CDR3 contains 14 residues. The CDR3 spells CASSIGDLTYEQYF. The CDR3 nucleotides are TGTGCCAGTAGTATCGGGGATCTCACCTACGAGCAGTACTTC.

The chain links TRBV3-1 (or the pseudogene TRBV3-2) to TRBJ1-1, with TRBD1 matching over 7 bases. The ends lost 4 bases at V and 3 bases at J; junction bases unmatched: 8. Germline CDR1 and CDR2: LGHDT and YNNKEL (reference sequence). The CDR3 is made up of 15 amino acids. CDR3 nucleotides: TGTGCCAGCAGCCCTTACTCAGGGGGAGACACTGAAGCTTTCTTT. The encoded protein is CASSPYSGGDTEAFF.

This clone was detected once. The chain carries TRBV28 and TRBJ1-2; weak D call: TRBD1 (6 bases). Trimming cost V 3 bases and J 0 bases, with 11 bases left between them. Per germline, CDR1 MDHEN and CDR2 SYDVKM. The CDR3 runs to 15 residues. CDR3 DNA: TGTGCCAGCAGTTTCCCGACAGGCACTAACTATGGCTACACCTTC. It encodes CASSFPTGTNYGYTF.

The rearrangement uses TRBV24-1 and TRBJ2-3, with 7 bases aligning to TRBD1. With V trimmed by 7 bases and J by 6 bases, 12 bases remained unmatched. The length of the CDR3 is 15 residues. Germline values: CDR1 KGHDR, CDR2 SFDVKD. The CDR3 sequence is CATSHPGQNWDTQYF. The DNA of the CDR3 is TGTGCCACCAGCCATCCGGGACAGAATTGGGATACGCAGTATTTT.

This sequence joins TRBV19 and TRBJ2-1, with a possible D match to TRBD2 (6 bases). Germline assignment: CDR1 LNHDA and CDR2 SQIVND (reference sequence). Trimming cost V 8 bases and J 7 bases, with 15 bases left between them. The CDR3 contains 13 residues. As DNA, the CDR3 is TGTGCCAGTTCGGTACTCGCGGGGAATGAGCAGTTCTTC. This encodes CASSVLAGNEQFF.

J is TRBJ1-2 and V is TRBV29-1, with 9 bases aligning to TRBD1. V lost 7 bases to trimming and J lost 7 bases; unmatched junction nucleotides: 7. CDR1 and CDR2 from the germline V gene are SQVTM and ANQGSEA. CDR3 length: 12 residues. The CDR3 DNA reads as TGCAGCGCCGGGGGACAGGGAGTTGGCTACACCTTC. Protein sequence: CSAGGQGVGYTF.

This sequence joins TRBV19 and TRBJ2-5; D gene ambiguous. The length of the CDR3 is 13 residues. Germline CDR1 reads LNHDA; CDR2 reads SQIVND (reference sequence). V was shortened by 3 bases and J by 0 bases, with 5 bases between the two germline ends. In nucleotides, the CDR3 is TGTGCCAGTAGTATTTATCACCAAGAGACCCAGTACTTC. Translation gives CASSIYHQETQYF.

This chain uses TRBV10-2 with TRBJ1-2, with TRBD1 identical over 9 bases. CDR1 and CDR2 from the germline V gene are WSHSY and SAAADI. Trimming took 8 bases from V and 8 from J; bases not matched to a gene: 9. There are 13 residues in the CDR3. The CDR3: CASAGQGRWGYTF. CDR3 DNA: TGCGCCAGCGCGGGACAGGGTCGTTGGGGCTACACCTTC.

The chain links TRBV7-2 to TRBJ2-3, with 11 bases that match TRBD2. J gave up 4 bases and V 1 base, and 10 bases lay outside the gene matches. Germline V gives CDR1 SGHTA, CDR2 FQGNSA. There are 18 residues in the CDR3. The CDR3 reads CASSLVWLAGGSSDTQYF. In DNA, the CDR3 is TGTGCCAGCAGCTTAGTTTGGCTAGCGGGAGGAAGCTCAGATACGCAGTATTTT.

The chain recombines TRBV5-1 with TRBJ2-5; D unresolved. Trimming stripped 0 bases from V and 14 bases from J, with 14 bases between. The germline V gene has CDR1 SGHRS and CDR2 YFSETQ. The CDR3 length is 12 residues. The CDR3 DNA sequence: TGCGCCAGCAGCTTGGTGGGCCTTGAAACTTACTTC. It codes for CASSLVGLETYF.

The chain joins TRBV19 to TRBJ1-4; D gene uncertain. This CDR3 region has 12 residues. Trimming cost V 9 bases and J 8 bases, with 13 bases left between them. Looked up from germline, CDR1 is LNHDA and CDR2 is SQIVND (reference sequence). The CDR3 nucleotides are TGTGCCAGCCGTCGGTACCCAGAAAAACTGTTTTTT. Translating gives CASRRYPEKLFF.

A few counts support this clone. The chain uses TRBV28 and TRBJ1-1; D is perhaps TRBD1 (5 bases). This CDR3 spans 14 amino acids. Trimming stripped 4 bases from V and 10 bases from J, with 19 bases between. The V gene's germline CDR1 is MDHEN and CDR2 SYDVKM. CDR3 coding DNA: TGTGCCAGCAGTTCAATACCCGGACACTTTGGAGCTTTCTTT. Translation gives CASSSIPGHFGAFF.

The chain employs TRBV3-1 (or the pseudogene TRBV3-2) and TRBJ1-2; the D gene is possibly TRBD1 (6 bases). The CDR3 is made up of 14 amino acids. Germline V gives CDR1 LGHDT, CDR2 YNNKEL (reference sequence). The V end was cut by 4 bases, the J end by 5 bases, with 14 bases between. This CDR3 is CASSPPGTLYGYTF. DNA of the CDR3: TGTGCCAGCAGCCCCCCCGGGACACTTTATGGCTACACCTTC.

V gene TRBV7-8 combines with J gene TRBJ1-6; D ambiguous. This CDR3 region has 17 residues. CDR1 is SGHVS and CDR2 is FQNEAQ in the germline V gene. V lost 0 bases to trimming and J lost 0 bases, with 9 bases between them. CDR3: CASSLAPESSYNSPLHF. The CDR3 region has the DNA TGTGCCAGCAGCTTAGCGCCCGAGAGCTCCTATAATTCACCCCTCCACTTT.

The rearrangement uses TRBV9 and TRBJ1-6; TRBD1 matches at 7 bases. Germline CDR1 is SGDLS and CDR2 is YYNGEE. Unmatched junction bases numbered 12, after V lost 5 bases and J lost 10 bases. This CDR3 has 15 amino acids. The CDR3 DNA sequence: TGTGCCAGCAGGTCGACAGGGAGTACCAGCTCACCCCTCCACTTT. Its translation is CASRSTGSTSSPLHF.

This clone was seen a few times. The chain combines TRBV24-1 with TRBJ1-5; D might be TRBD1 (6 bases). Germline loops: CDR1 KGHDR, CDR2 SFDVKD. CDR3 length: 17 residues. Trimming took off 6 bases at V and 0 bases at J, with 17 bases between the two ends. As DNA, the CDR3 is TGTGCCACCAGTCCCTTGGACAGCCCAAATAGCAATCAGCCCCAGCATTTT. Protein: CATSPLDSPNSNQPQHF.

The V call is TRBV7-3, the J call TRBJ1-1, with D possibly matching TRBD1 (5 bases). The CDR3 spans 14 residues. In germline, CDR1 is SGHTA, CDR2 FQGTGA. Trimming removed 4 bases from V and 6 bases from J, with 15 bases in between. CDR3 in amino acids: CASSSSGPPSEAFF. CDR3 DNA sequence: TGTGCCAGCAGCTCGTCAGGGCCCCCATCTGAAGCTTTCTTT.

The chain has TRBV6-4 and TRBJ1-6; perhaps TRBD1 as D (6 bases). Germline loops: CDR1 MRHNA, CDR2 SNTAGT. V dropped 7 bases and J dropped 7 bases, with 20 bases sitting between them. The CDR3 loop spans 16 amino acids. This CDR3 is CASKLDETGPNSPLHF. The CDR3 DNA sequence: TGTGCCAGCAAACTCGATGAGACAGGACCGAATTCACCCCTCCACTTT.

V gene TRBV18 combines with J gene TRBJ1-5; maybe TRBD1 (6 bases). Looked up from germline, CDR1 is KGHSH and CDR2 is LQKENI. Trimming removed 0 bases from V and 6 bases from J, with 6 bases in between. The CDR3 covers 13 residues. The CDR3 DNA is TGTGCCAGCTCACCACCAGGGGGTCAGCCCCAGCATTTT. Amino acid sequence: CASSPPGGQPQHF.

The V and J genes are TRBV19 and TRBJ2-1, with 8 positions matching TRBD1. The V gene end was trimmed by 4 bases and the J gene end by 7 bases; junction bases not matched to a gene: 6. From germline, CDR1 is LNHDA and CDR2 SQIVND (reference sequence). There are 14 residues in the CDR3. CDR3 in amino acids: CASSNGQGGNEQFF. CDR3 coding DNA: TGTGCCAGTAGTAACGGACAGGGAGGAAATGAGCAGTTCTTC.

Details on this clone: Additional DNA sequences in this sample encode the identical CDR3. This chain uses TRBV3-1 (or the pseudogene TRBV3-2) with TRBJ2-3, with D uncertain. Trimming left V 1 base short and J 4 bases short, with 3 bases between. Germline loops: CDR1 LGHDT, CDR2 YNNKEL (reference sequence). The CDR3 contains 12 residues. For the CDR3, the DNA is TGTGCCAGCAGCCAAGCTGCAGATACGCAGTATTTT. It is translated as CASSQAADTQYF.

The rearrangement uses TRBV20-1 and TRBJ1-1; D gene unclear. Trimming took 5 bases from V and 0 from J, leaving 4 bases between them. Germline V lookup: CDR1 DFQATT, CDR2 SNEGSKA (reference sequence). The length of the CDR3 is 11 residues. CDR3 sequence: CSARMNTEAFF. CDR3 sequence (DNA): TGCAGTGCTCGTATGAACACTGAAGCTTTCTTT.

V gene TRBV5-1 combines with J gene TRBJ1-1, with D unclear. The germline CDR1 and CDR2 sequences are SGHRS and YFSETQ. V was trimmed by 0 bases and J by 2 bases, leaving 5 bases between them. The CDR3 is 13 amino acids. CDR3 in DNA: TGCGCCAGCAGCTTGGTCCTCAACACTGAAGCTTTCTTT. This gives the protein CASSLVLNTEAFF.

This clone was counted a few times. The V gene is TRBV5-8, the J gene TRBJ1-6, with TRBD1 identical over 7 bases. This CDR3 has 16 amino acids. The V segment lost 2 bases and the J segment 3 bases; nucleotides outside the gene matches: 5. Per the germline V gene, CDR1 is SGHTS and CDR2 is YDEGEE. The CDR3 nucleotides read TGTGCCAGCAGCTTTCTACAGGGGAGCTATAATTCACCCCTCCACTTT. Amino acids: CASSFLQGSYNSPLHF.

V gene TRBV4-1 combines with J gene TRBJ2-7; 10 nucleotides agree with TRBD2. CDR3 length: 15 amino acids. CDR1 is MGHRA and CDR2 is YSYEKL in the germline V gene. V shed 0 bases, J shed 4 bases, and the junction held 3 bases outside the gene matches. The CDR3 sequence: CASSQEGLAVYEQYF. CDR3 coding DNA: TGCGCCAGCAGCCAAGAAGGACTAGCGGTGTACGAGCAGTACTTC.

V is TRBV5-5 and J is TRBJ2-5, with a possible D match to TRBD1 (6 bases). The V gene's germline CDR1 is SGHKS and CDR2 YYEKEE (reference sequence). The CDR3 loop spans 15 amino acids. The ends were cut back, 2 bases at V and 0 bases at J, with 11 bases in the middle. For the CDR3, the DNA is TGTGCCAGCAGCTTCGTTACAGGGTACCAAGAGACCCAGTACTTC. Residues: CASSFVTGYQETQYF.